Following are 7 T cell receptor beta chains from one sample sequenced in a study of identical twins. TCRdb processed the 5' RACE reads anew with MiXCR; each CDR3 protein has one entry. The sample has 550,000 to 700,000 distinct CDR3 sequences; 21% are singletons. These data were also reused for a study on T cells expressing NK-cell markers.

The specimen was PBMCs. Receptors originate from a woman in her late teens or twenties in good health.

A note on this clonotype: One junction end does not reproduce the germline sequence, and a read error may be involved. The rearrangement joins TRBV7-9 to TRBJ2-3; a possible D gene is TRBD2 (6 bases). Germline V gene sequence: CDR1 SEHNR, CDR2 FQNEAQ (reference sequence). CDR3 length equals 14 residues. CDR3 residues: CACRPAGYTDTQYF. The CDR3 bases are TGTGCCTGCAGGCCCGCGGGGTACACAGATACGCAGTATTTT.

This clonotype was observed a few times. This chain joins TRBV12-3 or TRBV12-4 and TRBJ1-2, with 7 nucleotides matching TRBD1. V lost 5 bases to trimming and J lost 4 bases; unmatched junction nucleotides: 4. The CDR3 has 13 residues. CDR3 sequence reads: CASSDRQGYGYTF. CDR3 nucleotide sequence: TGTGCCAGCAGTGACCGACAGGGCTATGGCTACACCTTC.

J is TRBJ1-5 and V is TRBV3-1; no firm D call. V gave up 0 bases and J gave up 3 bases, with 12 bases separating them. Germline CDR1 LGHDT, CDR2 YNNKEL (reference sequence). This CDR3 comprises 16 residues. The chain's CDR3 is CASSQDGRPANQPQHF. CDR3 nucleotides: TGTGCCAGCAGCCAAGACGGGCGACCTGCCAATCAGCCCCAGCATTTT.

The CDR3 reads CSASTGGPTDTQYF. As DNA, the CDR3 is TGCAGTGCTAGTACGGGGGGGCCAACAGATACGCAGTATTTT. V is TRBV20-1 and J is TRBJ2-3, with TRBD2 matching 8 bases. In germline, CDR1 is DFQATT, CDR2 SNEGSKA (reference sequence). Trimming took 3 bases from V and 3 from J; bases not matched to a gene: 5. The CDR3 spans 14 residues.

The chain carries TRBV20-1 and TRBJ2-1; D is possibly TRBD2 (7 bases). This CDR3 contains 14 residues. V lost 5 bases and J lost 6, with 17 bases in between. The germline V gene has CDR1 DFQATT and CDR2 SNEGSKA (reference sequence). The CDR3 nucleotides read TGCAGTGCTGAACCGGGGGGCCTGTCCAATGAGCAGTTCTTC. Its translation is CSAEPGGLSNEQFF.

The chain joins TRBV7-2 to TRBJ2-3, with D perhaps matching TRBD1 or TRBD2 (6 bases each). The CDR3 has 17 amino acids. The germline CDR1 and CDR2 sequences are SGHTA and FQGNSA. V shed 3 bases and J shed 2 bases, with 18 bases lying between them. The CDR3 loop reads CASSLELGGTSTDTQYF. The CDR3 DNA sequence: TGTGCCAGCAGCTTGGAGCTAGGGGGGACTTCCACAGATACGCAGTATTTT.

This clonotype was found a few times. The J gene is TRBJ2-7, the V gene TRBV5-1; D might be TRBD1 or TRBD2, each matching 5 bases. The CDR3 sequence is 15 residues long. CDR1 and CDR2 (germline): SGHRS, YFSETQ. V dropped 4 bases and J dropped 6 bases, with 20 bases sitting between them. CDR3 residues: CASSPGLGPGSEQYF. Here the CDR3 DNA reads TGCGCCAGCAGCCCGGGTTTGGGGCCGGGGTCCGAGCAGTACTTC.